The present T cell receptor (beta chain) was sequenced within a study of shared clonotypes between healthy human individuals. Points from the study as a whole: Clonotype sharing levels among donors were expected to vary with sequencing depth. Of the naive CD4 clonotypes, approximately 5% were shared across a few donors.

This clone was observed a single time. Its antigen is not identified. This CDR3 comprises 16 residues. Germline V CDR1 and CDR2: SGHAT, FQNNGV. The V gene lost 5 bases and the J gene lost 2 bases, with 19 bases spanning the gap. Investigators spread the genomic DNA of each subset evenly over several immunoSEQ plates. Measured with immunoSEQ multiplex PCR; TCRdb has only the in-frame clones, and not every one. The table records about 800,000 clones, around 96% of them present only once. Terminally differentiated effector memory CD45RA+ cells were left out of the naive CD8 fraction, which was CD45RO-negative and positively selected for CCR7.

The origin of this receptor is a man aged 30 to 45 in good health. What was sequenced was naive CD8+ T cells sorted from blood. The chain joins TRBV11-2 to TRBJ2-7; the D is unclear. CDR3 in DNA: TGTGCCAGCAGCAGAGTGGTTGGCTTATCAGCCTACGAGCAGTACTTC. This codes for CASSRVVGLSAYEQYF.